This TCR beta chain was obtained from a study of Graves' ophthalmopathy and Graves' hyperthyroidism. General study points: The model's ophthalmopathy progression predictions had around 67% sensitivity and 72.22% specificity.

At least ten counts were recorded for this clonotype. As yet, its antigen is unknown. The germline CDR1 and CDR2 sequences are SGHKS and YYEKEE (reference sequence). CDR3 length: 14 residues. Trimming removed 4 bases at V and 6 bases at J, with 17 bases between. Amplifying from RNA transcripts, the study obtained TCR beta CDR3 regions. First-round RT-PCR relied on HTBI primers, and a second-round multiplex PCR came next. TCRdb re-called the multiplex PCR reads through MiXCR, storing one row per CDR3 protein. The sample records under 350,000 distinct CDR3 sequences, 15% to 20% being singletons. V gene TRBV5-5 combines with J gene TRBJ2-7; a possible D gene is TRBD2 (6 bases). Specimen: peripheral blood. The TCR sequence derives from an adult man with Graves' ophthalmopathy. This CDR3 is CASSGGTFAGEQYF. CDR3 bases: TGTGCCAGCAGCGGGGGGACTTTTGCGGGCGAGCAGTACTTC.